The sequence of this T cell receptor (beta chain) was determined in a study of graft-versus-host responses after intestinal transplantation. The J segment lost 2 bases and the V segment lost 0 bases, leaving 4 bases of the junction unmatched. This CDR3 has 15 amino acids. Germline V CDR1 and CDR2: SGHRS, YFSETQ. In its sample, this clone was seen a few times. Assay used: immunoSEQ multiplex PCR; TCRdb lists only in-frame clones, some missing. The sample lists over 9,000 clones; around 27% were seen once. Sequenced here: alloreactive CD4+ T cells from a mixed lymphocyte reaction culture, sampled before intestinal transplant. Regarding subset: CFSE-low proliferating T cells sorted from roughly 6-day pre-transplant mixed lymphocyte reaction (GvH or HvG direction). The origin of this receptor is a human patient who received an intestinal transplant. This sequence joins TRBV5-1 and TRBJ1-2; 7 bases are a match to TRBD1. Written as DNA, the CDR3 is TGCGCCAGCAGCTTGGACAGGGGAGGCAACTATGGCTACACCTTC. Translating it yields CASSLDRGGNYGYTF.